One and the same sample provided the 9 T cell receptor beta chains below, sequenced in a study of early T cells in non-severe SARS-CoV-2 infection. TCRdb re-called the 5' RACE reads through MiXCR, storing one row per CDR3 protein. The sample has about 110,000 distinct CDR3 sequences; over 10% are singletons. The specimen sequenced was whole blood. The source is an adult who was a healthcare worker with PCR-confirmed SARS-CoV-2 infection or an uninfected control (not recorded which).

In this sample, this clonotype turned up many times. This chain joins TRBV7-2 and TRBJ2-7, with D unclear. The germline V gene encodes CDR1 SGHTA and CDR2 FQGNSA. V was shortened by 5 bases and J by 4 bases, with 15 bases between the two germline ends. CDR3 length: 14 amino acids. CDR3 sequence (DNA): TGTGCCAGCAGCCCCATTCTTACCGGGTACGAGCAGTACTTC. Translation: CASSPILTGYEQYF.

The table lists this clonotype with a few counts. The gene calls are TRBV29-1 and TRBJ2-3; 10 nucleotides match TRBD1. The CDR3 sequence is 13 residues long. Germline CDR1 and CDR2: SQVTM and ANQGSEA. V shed 7 bases and J 3 bases; nucleotides not matched to a gene: 4. The CDR3 DNA is TGCAGCGGGGGACAGGGGATGACAGATACGCAGTATTTT. Amino acid sequence: CSGGQGMTDTQYF.

This clonotype was found a few times. The chain is built from TRBV12-3 or TRBV12-4 and TRBJ2-1; D is perhaps TRBD1 (6 bases). The CDR3 length is 16 residues. The V gene lost 6 bases and the J gene lost 15 bases, with 30 bases spanning the gap. The CDR3 protein is CASSLGTPAAPPAGFF. DNA of the CDR3: TGTGCCAGCAGCCTGGGGACACCCGCGGCCCCTCCGGCAGGGTTCTTC.

This clonotype came up many times. This chain connects TRBV5-5 to TRBJ1-5, with unresolved D. Germline V gene sequence: CDR1 SGHKS, CDR2 YYEKEE (reference sequence). Trimming cost V 5 bases and J 3 bases, with 18 bases left between them. The CDR3 is 16 residues long. The chain's CDR3 is CASSSIPADYNQPQHF. CDR3 DNA: TGTGCCAGCAGTTCCATACCGGCGGACTACAATCAGCCCCAGCATTTT.

The J gene is TRBJ2-1, the V gene TRBV12-3 or TRBV12-4, with a tentative D call TRBD1 (5 bases). V was cut by 5 bases and J by 0 bases, with 14 bases left in between. The CDR3 contains 16 residues. In DNA, the CDR3 is TGTGCCAGCAGTATCTCGTACAGGAGCTCCTACAATGAGCAGTTCTTC. It translates to CASSISYRSSYNEQFF.

This clonotype was observed a handful of times. Here the CDR3 reads CASSLSWGRGNQPQHF. The CDR3, as DNA: TGTGCCAGCAGCCTATCTTGGGGTAGGGGCAATCAGCCCCAGCATTTT. This sequence joins TRBV7-9 and TRBJ1-5; no reliable D call. Trimming removed 5 bases from V and 2 bases from J, with 16 bases in between. CDR1 is SEHNR, CDR2 FQNEAQ, per germline (reference sequence). The CDR3 is 16 amino acids. Complete variable domain (other parts from reference TRBV7-9 and TRBJ1-5): DTGVSQNPRHKITKRGQNVTFRCDPISEHNRLYWYRQTLGQGPEFLTYFQNEAQLEKSRLLSDRFSAERPKGSFSTLEIQRTEQGDSAMYLCASSLSWGRGNQPQHFGDGTRLSIL.

This chain links TRBV12-2 with TRBJ2-1; the table's TRBD2 call for D was not verified on the DNA. TRBV12-2 is reported as a pseudogene. The CDR3 totals 21 residues. CDR3 residues: CASLWTSGGSPTISSYNEQFF. The CDR3 DNA reads TGTGCAAGTCTATGGACTAGCGGGGGTTCACCCACGATCAGCTCCTACAATGAGCAGTTCTTC.

This clonotype was recorded a few times. The chain joins TRBV7-2 to TRBJ1-5; D is undetermined. Germline CDR1 and CDR2: SGHTA and FQGNSA. The length of the CDR3 is 15 residues. The V and J ends lost 1 base and 1 base respectively, with 8 bases between them. The CDR3 DNA is TGTGCCAGCAGCTTAGGTTCTTGGAGCAATCAGCCCCAGCATTTT. Residues: CASSLGSWSNQPQHF.

This clonotype turned up a few times. The chain combines TRBV5-4 with TRBJ1-2; D is ambiguous. CDR1 is SGHNT, CDR2 YYREEE, per germline (reference sequence). The CDR3 has 15 amino acids. Trimming pared 1 base from V and 4 bases from J, leaving 14 bases between. The CDR3: CASSLMGTTIYGYTF. The CDR3 region has the DNA TGTGCCAGCAGCTTGATGGGCACTACGATCTATGGCTACACCTTC.